This T cell receptor beta chain was captured by sequencing in a study of blood T cell repertoires in COVID-19. Study-level background: Italy, Spain and the United States were the sources of the convalescent and acute COVID-19 samples.

V was clipped by 5 bases and J by 4 bases; unmatched bases: 7. Germline CDR1 and CDR2: SGHAT and FQNNGV. The CDR3 extends over 15 amino acids. Clones were sequenced by immunoSEQ multiplex PCR, and TCRdb holds only the in-frame ones, with some missing. The sample yields 150,000 or so clones, about 73% seen once. The TCR was taken from a man older than 75 with acute or convalescent COVID-19. The J gene is TRBJ1-3, the V gene TRBV11-2; 8 nucleotides agree with TRBD1. Sequencing was carried out using peripheral blood. The CDR3 loop reads CASSERTGYGNTIYF. In nucleotides, the CDR3 is TGTGCCAGCAGCGAGAGGACAGGGTACGGAAACACCATATATTTT.